This T cell receptor (beta chain) was observed in a study of T cells in localized non-small cell lung cancer. Study-wide results and limits: Appearance in adjacent lung was seen for a median approximately 58 of the top 100 tumor clones. Adjacent uninvolved lung had the highest clonality, suggesting focused antigen responses. There was an association of higher blood T cell density with longer overall survival. Only one tumor region was sequenced, so heterogeneity remains possible.

Notes on this clone: Its antigen is not identified.

Sequencing used immunoSEQ multiplex PCR; TCRdb keeps in-frame clones, though not all of them. The sample has tens of thousands of clones; around 90% are singletons. The sequence came from a woman between 35 and 70 years old with stage I squamous cell lung carcinoma. The sample here was peripheral blood, taken before any cancer treatment.

The CDR3 bases are TGTGCCAGTAGGAGTGGACAGAACTATGGCTACACCTTC. Protein sequence: CASRSGQNYGYTF. J is TRBJ1-2 and V is TRBV19, with a tentative D call TRBD1 (6 bases). The CDR3 is 13 amino acids. From germline, CDR1 is LNHDA and CDR2 SQIVND (reference sequence). Trimming took 6 bases from V and 2 from J, leaving 10 bases between them.